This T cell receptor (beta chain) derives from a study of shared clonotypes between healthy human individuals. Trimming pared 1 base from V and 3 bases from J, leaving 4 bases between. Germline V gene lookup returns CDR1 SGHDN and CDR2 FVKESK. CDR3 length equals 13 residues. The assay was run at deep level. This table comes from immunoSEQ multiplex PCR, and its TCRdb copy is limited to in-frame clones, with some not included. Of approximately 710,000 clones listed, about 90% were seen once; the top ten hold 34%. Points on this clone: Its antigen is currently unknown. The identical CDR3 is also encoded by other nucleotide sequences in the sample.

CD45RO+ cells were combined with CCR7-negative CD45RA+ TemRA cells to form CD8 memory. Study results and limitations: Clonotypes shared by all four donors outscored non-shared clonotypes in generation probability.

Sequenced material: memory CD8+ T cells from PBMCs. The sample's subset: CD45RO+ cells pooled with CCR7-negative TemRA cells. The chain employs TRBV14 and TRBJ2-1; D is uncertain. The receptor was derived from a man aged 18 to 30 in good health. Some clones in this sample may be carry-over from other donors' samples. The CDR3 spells CASSQGFYNEQFF. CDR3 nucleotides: TGTGCCAGCAGCCAAGGGTTCTACAATGAGCAGTTCTTC.